Listed here is a single TCR beta chain. The target antigen is unknown. These data originate in a study of beta chain features in type 1 diabetes. V dropped 2 bases and J dropped 4; count of bases not matched to a gene: 6. The CDR3 is 15 residues long. CDR1 and CDR2 from the germline V gene are SGHRS and YFSETQ. The purity of all sorted populations exceeded 98%. Study results and caveats: PCR, the amplification step, might favor shorter templates, equally in patients and controls. At VDJ recombination sites, type 1 diabetes patients had fewer insertions and more deleted nucleotides.

Reverse transcription of all isolated RNA meant that expressed TCRB transcripts were sequenced. Regulatory, naive and central memory T cell samples averaged approximately 3.5 million reads. Method: immunoSEQ multiplex PCR; TCRdb's copy keeps in-frame clones and lacks some. The sample holds roughly 370,000 clones, about 15% seen once. Sequencing used naive CD4+ T cells from blood. The chain combines TRBV5-1 with TRBJ2-3; 8 nucleotides agree with TRBD1. This TCR derives from a man under 40 in good health. The CDR3 protein is CASSLADRGPDTQYF. CDR3 in DNA: TGCGCCAGCAGCTTAGCTGACAGGGGCCCAGATACGCAGTATTTT.